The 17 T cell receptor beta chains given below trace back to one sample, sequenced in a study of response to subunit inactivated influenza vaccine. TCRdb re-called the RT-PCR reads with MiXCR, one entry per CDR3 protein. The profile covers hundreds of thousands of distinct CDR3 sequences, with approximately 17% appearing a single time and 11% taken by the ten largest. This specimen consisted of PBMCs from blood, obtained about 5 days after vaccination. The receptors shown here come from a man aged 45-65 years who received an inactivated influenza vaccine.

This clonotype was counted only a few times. The CDR3 loop reads CASRVTAGSSYNEQFF. The CDR3 DNA is TGTGCCAGCAGGGTAACGGCGGGGAGCTCCTACAATGAGCAGTTCTTC. The chain uses TRBV2 and TRBJ2-1; perhaps TRBD2 as D (6 bases). V lost 6 bases and J lost 0, with 15 bases in between. The CDR3 spans 16 residues. Germline assignment: CDR1 SNHLY and CDR2 FYNNEI.

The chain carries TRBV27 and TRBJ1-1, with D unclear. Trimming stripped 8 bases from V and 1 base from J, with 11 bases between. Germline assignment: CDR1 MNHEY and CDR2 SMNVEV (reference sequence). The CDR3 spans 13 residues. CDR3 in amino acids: CASRITRNTEAFF. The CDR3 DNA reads TGTGCCAGCCGAATTACCCGGAACACTGAAGCTTTCTTT.

Written as DNA, the CDR3 is TGTGCCAGCAGCTTAGGCGGGAGGGCCGGGGAGCAGTTCTTC. Its translation: CASSLGGRAGEQFF. This chain links TRBV11-2 with TRBJ2-1; 9 nucleotides agree with TRBD2. From germline, CDR1 is SGHAT and CDR2 FQNNGV. The CDR3 contains 14 residues. The V segment lost 1 base and the J segment 10 bases; nucleotides outside the gene matches: 5.

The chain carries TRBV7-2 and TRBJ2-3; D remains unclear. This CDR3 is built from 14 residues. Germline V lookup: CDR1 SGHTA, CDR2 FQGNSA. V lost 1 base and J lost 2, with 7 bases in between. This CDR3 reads CASSLGAVTDTQYF. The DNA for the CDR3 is TGTGCCAGCAGCTTAGGGGCAGTCACAGATACGCAGTATTTT.

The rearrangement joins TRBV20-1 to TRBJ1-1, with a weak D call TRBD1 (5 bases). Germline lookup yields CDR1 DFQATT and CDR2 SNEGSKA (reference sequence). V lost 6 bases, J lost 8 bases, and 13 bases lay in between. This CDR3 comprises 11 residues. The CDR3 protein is CSARPRTEAFF. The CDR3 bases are TGCAGTGCCCGACCTCGGACAGAAGCTTTCTTT.

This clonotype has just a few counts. This CDR3 is CSARGRSGNTIYF. For the CDR3, the DNA is TGCAGTGCTAGGGGCCGCTCTGGAAACACCATATATTTT. The V and J genes are TRBV20-1 and TRBJ1-3; D gene uncertain. Germline V gene lookup returns CDR1 DFQATT and CDR2 SNEGSKA (reference sequence). The CDR3 has 13 amino acids. The V gene lost 3 bases and the J gene lost 0 bases, with 6 bases spanning the gap.

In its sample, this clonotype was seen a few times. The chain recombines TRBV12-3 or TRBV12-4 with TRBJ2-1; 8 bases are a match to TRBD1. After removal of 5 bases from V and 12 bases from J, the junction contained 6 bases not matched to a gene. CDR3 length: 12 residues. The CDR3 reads CASSATGAVQFF. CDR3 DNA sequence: TGTGCCAGCAGTGCGACAGGGGCAGTGCAGTTCTTC.

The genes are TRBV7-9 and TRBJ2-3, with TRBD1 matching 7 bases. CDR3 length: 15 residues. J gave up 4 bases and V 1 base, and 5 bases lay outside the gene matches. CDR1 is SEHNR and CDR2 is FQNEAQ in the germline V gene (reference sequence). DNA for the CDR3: TGTGCCAGCAGCTTAGGGGGGACAGTCGCAGATACGCAGTATTTT. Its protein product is CASSLGGTVADTQYF.

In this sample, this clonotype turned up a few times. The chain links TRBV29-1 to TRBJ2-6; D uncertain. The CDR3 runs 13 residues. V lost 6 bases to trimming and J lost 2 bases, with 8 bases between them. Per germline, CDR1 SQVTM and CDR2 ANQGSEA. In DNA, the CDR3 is TGCAGCGTACGACGGACTGGGGCCAACGTCCTGACTTTC. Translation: CSVRRTGANVLTF.

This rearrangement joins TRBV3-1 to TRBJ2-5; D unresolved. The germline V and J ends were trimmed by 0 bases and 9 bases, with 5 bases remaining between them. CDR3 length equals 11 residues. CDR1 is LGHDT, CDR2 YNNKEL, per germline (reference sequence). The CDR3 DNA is TGTGCCAGCAGCCAAGATCCCCCCCAGTACTTC. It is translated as CASSQDPPQYF.

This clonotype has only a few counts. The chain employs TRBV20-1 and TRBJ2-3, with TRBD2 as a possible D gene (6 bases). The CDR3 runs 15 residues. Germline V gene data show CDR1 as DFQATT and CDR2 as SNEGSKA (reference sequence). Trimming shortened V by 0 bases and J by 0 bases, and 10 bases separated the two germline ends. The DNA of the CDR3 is TGCAGTGCTAGAGATCTAGCGACTAGCACAGATACGCAGTATTTT. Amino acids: CSARDLATSTDTQYF.

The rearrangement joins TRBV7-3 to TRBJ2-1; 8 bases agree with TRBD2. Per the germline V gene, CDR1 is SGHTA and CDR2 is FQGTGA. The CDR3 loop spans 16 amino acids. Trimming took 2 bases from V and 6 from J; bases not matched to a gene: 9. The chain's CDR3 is CASSLGGGRSTNEQFF. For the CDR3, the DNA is TGTGCCAGCAGCTTAGGCGGCGGGAGGTCCACCAATGAGCAGTTCTTC.

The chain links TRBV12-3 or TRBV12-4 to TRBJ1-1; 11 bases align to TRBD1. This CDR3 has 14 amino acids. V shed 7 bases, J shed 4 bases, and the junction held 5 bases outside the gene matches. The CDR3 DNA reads TGTGCCAGCAACCTCGGGACAGGGGGCACTGAAGCTTTCTTT. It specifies CASNLGTGGTEAFF.

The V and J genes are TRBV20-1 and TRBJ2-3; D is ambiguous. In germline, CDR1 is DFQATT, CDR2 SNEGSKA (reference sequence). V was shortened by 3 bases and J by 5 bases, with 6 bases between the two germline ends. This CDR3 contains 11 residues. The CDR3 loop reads CSASWLDTQYF. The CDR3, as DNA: TGCAGTGCTAGTTGGTTAGATACGCAGTATTTT.

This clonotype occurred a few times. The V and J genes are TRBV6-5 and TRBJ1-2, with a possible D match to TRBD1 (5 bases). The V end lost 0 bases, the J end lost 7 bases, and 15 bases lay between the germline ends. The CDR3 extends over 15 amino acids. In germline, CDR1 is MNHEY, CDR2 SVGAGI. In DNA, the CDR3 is TGTGCCAGCAGTTACTCGTTGGCAGAGGGACCTGGCTACACCTTC. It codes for CASSYSLAEGPGYTF.

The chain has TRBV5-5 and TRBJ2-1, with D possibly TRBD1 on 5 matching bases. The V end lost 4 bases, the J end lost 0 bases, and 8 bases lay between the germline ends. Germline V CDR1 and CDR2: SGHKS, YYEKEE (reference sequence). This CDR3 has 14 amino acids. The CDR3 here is CASSTDSSYNEQFF. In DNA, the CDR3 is TGTGCCAGCAGCACAGACAGCTCCTACAATGAGCAGTTCTTC.

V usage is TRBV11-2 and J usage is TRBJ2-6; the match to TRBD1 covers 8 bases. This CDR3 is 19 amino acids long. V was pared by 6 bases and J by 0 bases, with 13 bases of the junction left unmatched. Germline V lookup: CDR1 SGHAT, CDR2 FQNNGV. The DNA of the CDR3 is TGTGCCAGCAGACCCGGGACAGGCTTACCGAACTCTGGGGCCAACGTCCTGACTTTC. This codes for CASRPGTGLPNSGANVLTF.